The 11 T cell receptor beta chains reported below all come from one sample, sequenced in a study of CD8+ T cells in alopecia areata. Isolated RNA was reverse transcribed into cDNA used as the sequencing template. The repertoire was sequenced with immunoSEQ multiplex PCR; TCRdb's copy has only in-frame clones and lacks some. The sample holds about 200,000 clones; 64% are singletons and the top ten take 4% to 5%. The treatment denotes: oral pan-JAK inhibitor, 5-10 mg twice daily. The sample was CD4+ T cells sorted from blood, taken at week 4, from a patient treated with tofacitinib. The receptor set was obtained from a human donor with alopecia areata.

The chain uses TRBV5-4 and TRBJ2-1, with 7 bases lining up with TRBD1. Germline V gene data show CDR1 as SGHNT and CDR2 as YYREEE (reference sequence). With 4 bases clipped from V and 6 bases from J, the junction kept 10 bases outside the gene matches. The CDR3 consists of 15 residues. CDR3 residues: CASSPAGGTINEQFF. CDR3 nucleotides: TGTGCCAGCAGCCCCGCAGGGGGTACCATCAATGAGCAGTTCTTC.

The chain employs TRBV19 and TRBJ2-1, with 7 bases identical to TRBD1. The ends lost 5 bases at V and 7 bases at J; junction bases unmatched: 11. The CDR3 totals 15 residues. Per germline, CDR1 LNHDA and CDR2 SQIVND (reference sequence). CDR3 DNA sequence: TGTGCCAGTAGTCTACAAGGGGGCTTGGGGAATGAGCAGTTCTTC. Translation: CASSLQGGLGNEQFF. Full variable domain (rest looked up from reference TRBV19 and TRBJ2-1): DGGITQSPKYLFRKEGQNVTLSCEQNLNHDAMYWYRQDPGQGLRLIYYSQIVNDFQKGDIAEGYSVSREKKESFPLTVTSAQKNPTAFYLCASSLQGGLGNEQFFGPGTRLTVL.

This clone was observed a few times. V gene TRBV15 combines with J gene TRBJ2-5; 8 nucleotides align to TRBD2. The CDR3 consists of 15 residues. J gave up 5 bases and V 6 bases, and 11 bases lay outside the gene matches. CDR1 and CDR2 (germline): LNHNV, YYDKDF (reference sequence). CDR3 region: CATRGPGLVGETQYF. The CDR3 region has the DNA TGTGCCACCAGGGGCCCGGGACTAGTGGGGGAGACCCAGTACTTC.

The chain joins TRBV30 to TRBJ2-2; D not certain. Trimming took 1 base from V and 7 from J, leaving 10 bases between them. CDR1 is GTSNPN, CDR2 SVGIG, per germline (reference sequence). The length of the CDR3 is 13 residues. CDR3 in DNA: TGTGCCTGGAGTGAGGACGGCCACGGGGAGCTGTTTTTT. The encoded protein is CAWSEDGHGELFF.

This chain links TRBV15 with TRBJ2-3; D may be TRBD2 (5 bases). Per germline, CDR1 LNHNV and CDR2 YYDKDF (reference sequence). The CDR3 covers 16 residues. With 0 bases removed from V and 5 bases from J, the gap between germline ends came to 15 bases. CDR3 sequence reads: CATSRDYAGVGDTQYF. In nucleotides, the CDR3 is TGTGCCACCAGCAGAGATTACGCCGGGGTAGGAGATACGCAGTATTTT. Full variable domain (missing parts from reference TRBV15 and TRBJ2-3): DAMVIQNPRYQVTQFGKPVTLSCSQTLNHNVMYWYQQKSSQAPKLLFHYYDKDFNNEADTPDNFQSRRPNTSFCFLDIRSPGLGDTAMYLCATSRDYAGVGDTQYFGPGTRLTVL.

The chain joins TRBV6-6 to TRBJ2-3; D possibly uses TRBD1 or TRBD2 (6 bases each). This CDR3 comprises 14 residues. Deletions cut 7 bases from V and 1 base from J, with 12 bases between. Per germline, CDR1 MNHNY and CDR2 SVGAGI (reference sequence). The CDR3: CASKGGLRTDTQYF. The CDR3 DNA sequence: TGTGCCAGCAAGGGGGGTTTGCGCACAGATACGCAGTATTTT.

The chain joins TRBV19 to TRBJ1-1; D is undetermined. Trimming removed 8 bases from V and 4 bases from J, with 20 bases in between. This CDR3 is built from 15 residues. The germline CDR1 and CDR2 sequences are LNHDA and SQIVND (reference sequence). The chain's CDR3 is CASSRSVGDLTEAFF. The CDR3 nucleotides are TGTGCCAGTTCTAGGTCGGTGGGAGATCTCACTGAAGCTTTCTTT.

The chain links TRBV5-1 to TRBJ2-7, with a possible D match to TRBD1 (5 bases). CDR1 SGHRS and CDR2 YFSETQ come from the germline V gene. CDR3 length: 13 residues. Trimming stripped 4 bases from V and 6 bases from J, with 14 bases between. The CDR3 nucleotides read TGCGCCAGCAGCCCTTTAGGGGCAGCCGAGCAGTACTTC. Translation: CASSPLGAAEQYF.

This clone was detected a few times. The genes are TRBV5-6 and TRBJ1-1; no clear D gene. The CDR3 is made up of 14 amino acids. V gave up 3 bases and J gave up 0 bases, with 9 bases separating them. Germline V gives CDR1 SGHDT, CDR2 YYEEEE. The CDR3 bases are TGTGCCAGCAGCTCGCGGTACATGAACACTGAAGCTTTCTTT. This codes for CASSSRYMNTEAFF.

The chain links TRBV30 to TRBJ1-2, with D unresolved. The CDR3 runs to 15 residues. Trimming took 2 bases from V and 4 from J, leaving 17 bases between them. CDR1 GTSNPN and CDR2 SVGIG come from the germline V gene (reference sequence). In DNA, the CDR3 is TGTGCCTGGAGTCGTGTACTACGGAGGGTCTATGGCTACACCTTC. Protein product: CAWSRVLRRVYGYTF.

The CDR3 bases are TGTGCCAGCAGCTTAGACTCCAGCGCTGAAGGCTACACCTTC. It codes for CASSLDSSAEGYTF. The J gene is TRBJ1-2, the V gene TRBV7-9; no firm D call. V was shortened by 1 base and J by 8 bases, with 14 bases between the two germline ends. The CDR3 covers 14 residues. From germline, CDR1 is SEHNR and CDR2 FQNEAQ (reference sequence).